What follows is one T cell receptor beta chain and its context. This entry belongs to a study of T cells of healthy individuals. Trimming removed 0 bases from V and 4 bases from J, with 7 bases in between. Germline CDR1 is DFQATT and CDR2 is SNEGSKA (reference sequence). This CDR3 spans 13 amino acids. TCRdb re-derived calls from the 5' RACE reads in MiXCR, one entry per CDR3 protein. The repertoire has over 95,000 distinct CDR3 sequences, about 16% of them found once; the top ten carry approximately 6%. This receptor was taken from a human donor in good health. V usage is TRBV20-1 and J usage is TRBJ2-1; D ambiguous. CDR3 nucleotide sequence: TGCAGTGCTAGAGATAACATGTACAATGAGCAGTTCTTC. This encodes CSARDNMYNEQFF.